A selection of T cell receptor beta chains follows, all from one sample in a study of shared clonotypes between healthy human individuals. Sequencing was performed with immunoSEQ multiplex PCR; in TCRdb, only in-frame clones are kept and a portion is missing. This table has a few million clones, 85% to 95% appearing once. The sample was naive CD4+ T cells from PBMCs. These receptors came from a man aged 18 to 30 in good health. Some clones in this sample may be carry-over from other donors' samples. Both conserved end residues are part of each CDR3. The D gene is left open where the match is weak. The size entry is marked missing in some rows and otherwise reads once, few, many or a size class.

TRBJ2-3,.,.,TRBV6-1,CASSPTQDTQYF,TGTGCCAGCAGCCCAACTCAGGATACGCAGTATTTT
TRBJ1-2,TRBD1,.,TRBV12-5,CASGPGDSRLGGYTF,TGTGCTAGTGGTCCTGGGGACAGTCGCCTGGGTGGCTACACCTTC
TRBJ1-5,.,once,TRBV5-1,CASSPAPNQPQHF,TGCGCCAGCAGTCCGGCCCCGAATCAGCCCCAGCATTTT
TRBJ1-1,TRBD1,.,TRBV14,CASSQLPGQGDTEAFF,TGTGCCAGCAGCCAGCTCCCGGGACAGGGCGACACTGAAGCTTTCTTT
TRBJ2-5,TRBD1,.,TRBV20-1,CRTGVGETQYF,TGCAGGACAGGGGTGGGCGAGACCCAGTACTTC
TRBJ2-1,TRBD1,.,TRBV10-3,CAIRKGQPLNEQFF,TGTGCCATCAGGAAGGGACAGCCTCTCAATGAGCAGTTCTTC
TRBJ2-1,.,.,TRBV5-1,CASSLASYSNEQFF,TGCGCCAGCAGCTTGGCCTCGTACTCCAATGAGCAGTTCTTC
TRBJ2-5,.,.,TRBV5-1,CASSLEQGIETQYF,TGCGCCAGCAGCTTAGAACAGGGAATCGAGACCCAGTACTTC
TRBJ1-1,TRBD1,.,TRBV18,CASSPPPGQGIRAFF,TGTGCCAGCTCACCGCCACCGGGACAGGGTATAAGAGCTTTCTTT
TRBJ2-5,TRBD1,.,TRBV28,CASSLEGTGEETQYF,TGTGCCAGCAGTTTGGAGGGGACAGGGGAAGAGACCCAGTACTTC
TRBJ2-3,.,.,TRBV11-1,CASGFRGGDTQYF,TGTGCCAGCGGATTCCGGGGAGGAGATACGCAGTATTTT
TRBJ2-7,TRBD1,once,TRBV7-2,CASSSDRGSEQYF,TGTGCCAGCAGCTCCGACAGGGGGAGTGAGCAGTACTTC
TRBJ1-3,.,.,TRBV4-3,CASSQDVRGFGNTIYF,TGCGCCAGCAGCCAAGATGTTAGGGGATTTGGAAACACCATATATTTT
TRBJ2-2,TRBD1,.,TRBV5-5,CASSLAGRGRSGELFF,TGTGCCAGCAGCTTGGCCGGCAGGGGGCGAAGCGGGGAGCTGTTTTTT
TRBJ2-1,.,.,TRBV9,CASSVHKEGGLYNEQFF,TGTGCCAGCAGCGTCCACAAGGAAGGGGGGCTGTACAATGAGCAGTTCTTC
TRBJ1-1,TRBD1,.,TRBV19,CASSSQGLTPAFF,TGTGCCAGTAGTTCACAGGGGCTCACGCCAGCTTTCTTT
TRBJ2-1,.,.,TRBV29-1,CSGTEAWDEQFF,TGCAGCGGGACTGAGGCTTGGGATGAGCAGTTCTTC
TRBJ2-3,TRBD2,.,TRBV6-6,CASSYTSGPTDTQYF,TGTGCCAGCAGTTACACTAGCGGTCCAACAGATACGCAGTATTTT
TRBJ1-1,.,.,TRBV6-6,CASSPERLMNTEAFF,TGTGCCAGCAGTCCAGAGAGATTGATGAACACTGAAGCTTTCTTT
TRBJ1-6,.,.,TRBV28,CASKKTMAVSPLHF,TGTGCCAGCAAAAAGACCATGGCTGTGTCACCCCTCCACTTT
TRBJ2-1,.,.,TRBV28,CASRPTGLGGNEQFF,TGTGCCAGCAGACCCACAGGGCTTGGGGGGAATGAGCAGTTCTTC
TRBJ1-1,.,few,TRBV28,CASSSLRQAGVAEAFF,TGTGCCAGCAGTTCTCTTAGACAGGCGGGGGTCGCTGAAGCTTTCTTT
TRBJ1-1,TRBD1,.,TRBV5-1,CASSLATGGTEAFF,TGCGCCAGCAGCTTGGCGACAGGGGGCACTGAAGCTTTCTTT
TRBJ1-3,.,.,TRBV6-4,CASRDGQSSGNTIYF,TGTGCCAGCAGGGACGGACAGAGCTCTGGAAACACCATATATTTT
TRBJ2-3,TRBD2,.,TRBV5-1,CASSSSGRTDTQYF,TGCGCCAGCAGCTCGAGCGGGAGGACAGATACGCAGTATTTT
TRBJ2-3,.,.,TRBV12-2,CASRLPGPFF,TGTGCAAGTCGCCTCCCGGGGCCGTTCTTT
TRBJ2-1,TRBD1,once,TRBV27,CASSQSNRGPWVF,TGTGCCAGCAGCCAAAGTAACAGGGGGCCCTGGGTCTTC
TRBJ2-7,TRBD2,.,TRBV27,CASSQRLAGAYEQYF,TGTGCCAGCAGCCAACGACTAGCGGGAGCCTACGAGCAGTACTTC
TRBJ2-3,.,.,TRBV7-2,CASSSYDAPRVTDTQYF,TGTGCCAGCAGCTCCTACGACGCCCCAAGGGTCACAGATACGCAGTATTTT
TRBJ1-1,.,.,TRBV27,CASSFFRVGPRNTEAFF,TGTGCCAGCAGTTTTTTTAGGGTTGGACCCAGGAACACTGAAGCTTTCTTT
TRBJ2-3,.,.,TRBV7-6,CASSLVDGNPPDTQYF,TGTGCCAGCAGCTTAGTTGACGGGAACCCCCCAGATACGCAGTATTTT
TRBJ1-4,.,.,TRBV2,CASSERAASTNEKLFF,TGTGCCAGCAGTGAGAGGGCAGCCTCAACTAATGAAAAACTGTTTTTT
TRBJ2-3,TRBD2,.,TRBV2,CASTLSTSGGIF,TGTGCCAGCACCCTGTCGACTAGCGGGGGAATATTT
TRBJ1-1,.,few,TRBV6-6,CASMIQGFYTEAFF,TGTGCCAGCATGATACAGGGATTCTACACTGAAGCTTTCTTT
TRBJ2-3,.,.,TRBV7-7,CASTPLRTDTQYF,TGTGCCAGCACTCCCCTCAGGACAGATACGCAGTATTTT
TRBJ2-3,TRBD2,.,TRBV4-3,CASSLSGGRAADTQYF,TGCGCCAGCAGCCTTTCGGGCGGGAGGGCCGCCGATACGCAGTATTTT
TRBJ2-1,.,once,TRBV4-3,CASSQHRDLYDNEQFF,TGCGCCAGCAGCCAGCACCGGGACTTGTACGACAATGAGCAGTTCTTC
TRBJ2-5,TRBD1,.,TRBV7-9,CASSSLTGVQETQYF,TGTGCCAGCAGCTCACTGACAGGGGTTCAAGAGACCCAGTACTTC
TRBJ2-1,TRBD1,.,TRBV5-1,CATKTGGLAKYNEQFF,TGCGCCACCAAGACAGGGGGTCTAGCGAAATACAATGAGCAGTTCTTC
TRBJ2-3,TRBD2,.,TRBV5-1,CASSLRTSGRGTDTQYF,TGCGCCAGCAGCTTACGGACTAGCGGGAGGGGCACAGATACGCAGTATTTT